This is a list of T cell receptor beta chains from one sample in a study of T cell responses to AZD1222 COVID-19 vaccine. Method: immunoSEQ multiplex PCR; TCRdb's copy keeps in-frame clones and lacks some. The sample includes about 120,000 clones, more than 80% of them seen just once. This sample comprised peripheral blood, obtained on day 0 of AZD1222 vaccination. The receptors were gathered from an adult in good health. CDR3s include the opening cysteine and the closing phenylalanine or tryptophan.

J | V | CDR3
TRBJ1-2 | TRBV7-9 | CATLTLRGGGYTF
TRBJ2-1 | TRBV29-1 | CSVGRGTSADYNEQFF
TRBJ2-1 | TRBV19 | CASSIDGNIYNEQFF
TRBJ1-2 | TRBV18 | CASSPRGRGYTF
TRBJ2-5 | TRBV5-1 | CASSPGWEETQYF
TRBJ2-7 | TRBV6-1 | CASSEVPGGSYEQYF
TRBJ2-5 | TRBV5-1 | CASSLVMWGEFPQETQYF
TRBJ1-5 | TRBV30 | CAWSRVGGENQPQHF
TRBJ2-7 | TRBV28 | CASSLYGQGVGEQYF
TRBJ2-7 | TRBV15 | CATSRDGTGSHEQYF
TRBJ2-2 | TRBV2 | CASSPGENTGELFF
TRBJ2-1 | TRBV5-1 | CASSPGLATYNEQFF
TRBJ1-4 | TRBV19 | CASSPSVASLFF
TRBJ2-7 | TRBV25-1 | CASSAPTQTYEQYF
TRBJ1-1 | TRBV12-3/TRBV12-4 | CASSPGHNEAFF
TRBJ2-1 | TRBV28 | CASSSPWGRDNEQFF
TRBJ1-6 | TRBV6-5 | CASSYFSSLNSPLHF
TRBJ1-1 | TRBV5-1 | CASSLGLGTNTEAFF
TRBJ2-4 | TRBV28 | CASSLSLVKNIQYF
TRBJ1-4 | TRBV19 | CASSVSLPREELFF
TRBJ2-4 | TRBV19 | CASSPRGWLSGDIQYF
TRBJ1-5 | TRBV7-8 | CASSRDRSLGNQPQHF
TRBJ1-2 | TRBV5-1 | CASRTGKDGYTF
TRBJ2-6 | TRBV2 | CASRDSYSGANVLTF
TRBJ1-2 | TRBV18 | CASSPSGGFNYGYTF
TRBJ2-1 | TRBV9 | CASSPSSNGNEQFF
TRBJ2-7 | TRBV28 | CASSPAVTYEQYF
TRBJ1-1 | TRBV5-1 | CASSSGGTPNTEAFF
TRBJ1-2 | TRBV15 | CATSAEGWYGYTF
TRBJ2-1 | TRBV19 | CASSRGWNEQFF
TRBJ2-1 | TRBV18 | CASSPPGNSPHYNEQFF
TRBJ2-1 | TRBV9 | CASSVVGTEGIQFF
TRBJ1-6 | TRBV2 | CASTTHRDSPLHF
TRBJ1-2 | TRBV15 | CATSSRGPEGTINHGYTF
TRBJ1-5 | TRBV7-3 | CASSSTGGSNQPQHF
TRBJ1-1 | TRBV6-5 | CASSRGQPDTEAFF
TRBJ1-2 | TRBV25-1 | CASSDPGRGYGYTF
TRBJ1-2 | TRBV10-3 | CAISELEGADYGYTF
TRBJ2-1 | TRBV9 | CASSTGTSGRSSNEQFF
TRBJ1-1 | TRBV3-1/TRBV3-2 | CASSPRGLGEAFF
TRBJ1-6 | TRBV27 | CASSLGGSPNSPLHF
TRBJ2-7 | TRBV28 | CASGTGPTYEQYF
TRBJ2-7 | TRBV2 | CASSEGAGEAYEQYF
TRBJ2-6 | TRBV11-3 | CASTISRGASGANVLTF
TRBJ2-2 | TRBV11-2 | CASSLVAGDITGELFF
TRBJ1-1 | TRBV11-2 | CASSSTVHTEAFF
TRBJ2-7 | TRBV30 | CASRGGSYEQYF
TRBJ1-6 | TRBV15 | CATSREGWNSPLHF
TRBJ2-3 | TRBV6-6 | CASTKGLAGGGDTQYF
TRBJ1-3 | TRBV11-2 | CASSLQPQGFSGNTIYF
TRBJ1-3 | TRBV30 | CAWKSAGNTIYF
TRBJ1-2 | TRBV5-1 | CASSSLGWDRDGYTF
TRBJ1-2 | TRBV9 | CASSPGSHNSGYTF
TRBJ1-5 | TRBV21-1 | CASSKAGNQPQHF
TRBJ1-4 | TRBV13 | CASSLARVDEKLFF